The 28 T cell receptor beta chains below were found in one sample sequenced in a study of cytomegalovirus exposure and HLA in healthy donors. A multiplex PCR was run with 60 Vbeta primers and 13 Jbeta primers. Assay used: immunoSEQ multiplex PCR; TCRdb lists only in-frame clones, some missing. This sample carries 150,000 to 180,000 clones, about four fifths of them seen once, and the ten largest clones take approximately 2.8%. The sequencing sample was made of PBMCs. These receptors were obtained from a man aged 18 to 29 in good health and CMV-seronegative.

This clone turned up a few times. Other DNA variants within this sample encode the same CDR3. This chain uses TRBV6-4 with TRBJ1-1, with D tentatively TRBD1 (5 bases). The V and J ends lost 0 bases and 4 bases respectively, with 9 bases between them. The germline gives CDR1 MRHNA, CDR2 SNTAGT. The CDR3 is made up of 14 amino acids. CDR3 DNA: TGTGCCAGCAGTGACTCGAGCAGGGCCACTGAAGCTTTCTTT. Translation: CASSDSSRATEAFF.

The rearrangement joins TRBV2 to TRBJ2-7; D is perhaps TRBD2 (5 bases). V lost 6 bases to trimming and J lost 5 bases, with 17 bases between them. The CDR3 has 14 residues. Germline V gene lookup returns CDR1 SNHLY and CDR2 FYNNEI. The CDR3 region is CASRFQAGADEQYF. CDR3 DNA: TGTGCCAGCAGATTTCAGGCTGGAGCGGACGAGCAGTACTTC.

The rearrangement links TRBV7-8 to TRBJ1-1; tentative D call: TRBD1 (5 bases). From germline, CDR1 is SGHVS and CDR2 FQNEAQ. Trimming stripped 5 bases from V and 0 bases from J, with 16 bases between. This CDR3 region has 16 residues. DNA for the CDR3: TGTGCCAGCAGCCCCATGCAGGGAACCATGAACACTGAAGCTTTCTTT. Encoded protein: CASSPMQGTMNTEAFF.

The genes are TRBV2 and TRBJ2-5; 12 positions agree with TRBD2. The germline gives CDR1 SNHLY, CDR2 FYNNEI. J gave up 5 bases and V 6 bases, and 7 bases lay outside the gene matches. The CDR3 is made up of 15 amino acids. The CDR3, as DNA: TGTGCCAGCAGGTCTAGCGGGGGGGCAGTTGAGACCCAGTACTTC. It encodes CASRSSGGAVETQYF.

Only one count was recorded for this clone. The chain employs TRBV2 and TRBJ2-3, with D perhaps matching TRBD2 (6 bases). The CDR3 covers 14 residues. Between the trimmed V and J ends, which lost 8 bases and 3 bases, there was a span of 15 bases. Germline CDR1 is SNHLY and CDR2 is FYNNEI. The CDR3 DNA reads as TGTGCCAGCGGGTTGGGGGGTGGGACAGATACGCAGTATTTT. Amino acids: CASGLGGGTDTQYF.

This clone was counted only a few times. Within the sample, other DNA sequences also encode this same CDR3. The rearrangement joins TRBV2 to TRBJ1-3, with 7 bases matching TRBD1. CDR3 length: 13 amino acids. The V gene end was trimmed by 6 bases and the J gene end by 4 bases; junction bases not matched to a gene: 3. Looked up from germline, CDR1 is SNHLY and CDR2 is FYNNEI. CDR3 in amino acids: CASRGTVGNTIYF. CDR3 DNA: TGTGCCAGCAGAGGGACAGTAGGAAACACCATATATTTT.

This clone was detected only once. This sequence joins TRBV2 and TRBJ2-3; 8 nucleotides match TRBD2. In germline, CDR1 is SNHLY, CDR2 FYNNEI. The CDR3 extends over 14 amino acids. V was clipped by 6 bases and J by 4 bases; unmatched bases: 6. The CDR3 nucleotides read TGTGCCAGCAGCGCGGGGGGAGTCGCAGATACGCAGTATTTT. Its translation is CASSAGGVADTQYF.

This chain connects TRBV5-5 to TRBJ2-7; a weak D match, TRBD1 (6 bases). The CDR3 extends over 13 amino acids. Trimming removed 4 bases at V and 5 bases at J, with 13 bases between. Per germline, CDR1 SGHKS and CDR2 YYEKEE (reference sequence). CDR3 bases: TGTGCCAGCAGCCCTACAGGGAGCGACGAGCAGTACGTC. Translation: CASSPTGSDEQYV.

The chain combines TRBV11-2 with TRBJ2-1, with TRBD2 identical over 11 bases. The V and J ends lost 5 bases and 8 bases, in that order; junction bases with no gene match: 8. CDR3 length: 15 residues. Per germline, CDR1 SGHAT and CDR2 FQNNGV. The CDR3 sequence is CASSVSGGAGYEQFF. The CDR3, as DNA: TGTGCCAGCAGCGTTAGCGGGGGGGCCGGTTATGAGCAGTTCTTC.

The rearrangement uses TRBV15 and TRBJ1-3; 8 bases agree with TRBD1. The CDR3 covers 16 residues. The germline CDR1 and CDR2 sequences are LNHNV and YYDKDF (reference sequence). The ends lost 3 bases at V and 4 bases at J; junction bases unmatched: 8. CDR3 sequence reads: CATSRRTGRGGNTIYF. The CDR3 DNA reads TGTGCCACCAGCAGGAGGACAGGGAGGGGCGGAAACACCATATATTTT.

This clone occurred once. This rearrangement joins TRBV7-9 to TRBJ2-7, with TRBD1 matching over 7 bases. Germline values: CDR1 SEHNR, CDR2 FQNEAQ (reference sequence). The CDR3 spans 15 residues. Germline trimming cut 1 base from V and 2 bases from J; bases unmatched to any gene: 5. The CDR3 sequence: CASSLVVTGAYEQYF. CDR3 DNA: TGTGCCAGCAGCTTAGTCGTTACAGGGGCCTACGAGCAGTACTTC.

The rearrangement uses TRBV19 and TRBJ2-5, with 13 nucleotides matching TRBD2. In germline, CDR1 is LNHDA, CDR2 SQIVND (reference sequence). The V segment lost 1 base and the J segment 5 bases; nucleotides outside the gene matches: 10. The CDR3 sequence is 18 residues long. CDR3 sequence: CASSIVLAGGADGETQYF. CDR3 DNA: TGTGCCAGTAGTATAGTACTAGCGGGGGGGGCCGATGGGGAGACCCAGTACTTC.

The chain recombines TRBV2 with TRBJ2-1, with 14 positions matching TRBD2. J gave up 9 bases and V 5 bases, and 6 bases lay outside the gene matches. CDR1 is SNHLY, CDR2 FYNNEI, per germline. The CDR3 is 15 amino acids. This chain's CDR3 is CASSRTSGGQGEQFF. The CDR3 DNA reads TGTGCCAGCAGTCGGACTAGCGGGGGGCAGGGTGAGCAGTTCTTC.

This clone came up a few times. V usage is TRBV5-4 and J usage is TRBJ1-1; D remains unclear. Trimming left V 2 bases short and J 4 bases short, with 15 bases between. The CDR3 is 15 amino acids. CDR1 SGHNT and CDR2 YYREEE come from the germline V gene (reference sequence). CDR3 nucleotide sequence: TGTGCCAGCAGCTTAGATGTGGGCTTAAGCACTGAAGCTTTCTTT. This codes for CASSLDVGLSTEAFF.

V gene TRBV6-5 combines with J gene TRBJ2-1; tentatively, D is TRBD2 (5 bases). The V gene lost 0 bases and the J gene lost 4 bases, with 13 bases spanning the gap. CDR3 length: 16 residues. In germline, CDR1 is MNHEY, CDR2 SVGAGI. The CDR3 spells CASSYSFRGEYNEQFF. The CDR3 region has the DNA TGTGCCAGCAGTTACTCGTTCCGGGGAGAATACAATGAGCAGTTCTTC.

The chain links TRBV11-3 to TRBJ2-5, with a tentative D call TRBD2 (5 bases). This CDR3 region has 15 residues. Per germline, CDR1 SGHNT and CDR2 YENEEA. V gave up 5 bases and J gave up 1 base, with 14 bases separating them. Here the CDR3 DNA reads TGTGCCAGCAGCCCAGAGGGTACTTTCCAAGAGACCCAGTACTTC. Translated: CASSPEGTFQETQYF.

This chain links TRBV6-1 with TRBJ2-5, with no clear D. The CDR3 sequence is 15 residues long. Trimming cost V 5 bases and J 1 base, with 14 bases left between them. Germline V gene sequence: CDR1 MNHNS, CDR2 SASEGT. The CDR3 sequence: CASSWMPGPQETQYF. CDR3 sequence (DNA): TGTGCCAGCAGTTGGATGCCAGGCCCCCAAGAGACCCAGTACTTC.

The rearrangement uses TRBV5-1 and TRBJ1-2; no reliable D call. The germline V gene encodes CDR1 SGHRS and CDR2 YFSETQ. This CDR3 contains 14 residues. V shed 1 base and J shed 3 bases, with 10 bases lying between them. CDR3 region: CASSLQPSDYGYTF. The CDR3 DNA reads as TGCGCCAGCAGCTTGCAACCGTCAGACTATGGCTACACCTTC.

This CDR3 is CASSQEGTSGGTYEQYF. Written as DNA, the CDR3 is TGCGCCAGCAGCCAAGAAGGGACTAGCGGGGGAACCTACGAGCAGTACTTC. The chain is built from TRBV4-3 and TRBJ2-7, with 14 bases that match TRBD2. V gave up 0 bases and J gave up 2 bases; unmatched junction bases: 3. Germline V gives CDR1 LGHNA, CDR2 YSLEER. The CDR3 loop spans 17 amino acids.

This sequence joins TRBV28 and TRBJ1-5; 9 bases fit TRBD1. The CDR3 has 16 amino acids. Looked up from germline, CDR1 is MDHEN and CDR2 is SYDVKM. The ends lost 10 bases at V and 5 bases at J; junction bases unmatched: 15. CDR3 amino acids: CATTGQGPLGDQPQHF. The CDR3 coding sequence is TGTGCCACCACCGGACAGGGGCCCCTAGGGGATCAGCCCCAGCATTTT.

The chain recombines TRBV2 with TRBJ2-5, with a weak D call TRBD2 (6 bases). Trimming shortened V by 6 bases and J by 5 bases, and 13 bases separated the two germline ends. The CDR3 extends over 13 amino acids. The germline gives CDR1 SNHLY, CDR2 FYNNEI. The DNA of the CDR3 is TGTGCCAGCAGCCGCGGGGTCGGGGAGACCCAGTACTTC. Residues: CASSRGVGETQYF.

V and J are TRBV25-1 and TRBJ2-3, with D perhaps matching TRBD2 (5 bases). CDR1 is MGHDK, CDR2 SYGVNS, per germline. The CDR3 contains 11 residues. Deletions cut 4 bases from V and 6 bases from J, with 5 bases between. In DNA, the CDR3 is TGTGCCAGCAGTGGCGGGGATACGCAGTATTTT. Translation gives CASSGGDTQYF.

V usage is TRBV6-1 and J usage is TRBJ2-7; 7 bases agree with TRBD1. With 4 bases clipped from V and 7 bases from J, the junction kept 13 bases outside the gene matches. Germline V gene sequence: CDR1 MNHNS, CDR2 SASEGT. The CDR3 has 15 amino acids. In DNA, the CDR3 is TGTGCCAGCAGTGCCTACCGGGACAGTGCCAGGGAGCAGTACTTC. Residues: CASSAYRDSAREQYF.

The chain couples TRBV11-2 to TRBJ1-6, with TRBD1 matching over 9 bases. Germline lookup yields CDR1 SGHAT and CDR2 FQNNGV. Trimming cost V 2 bases and J 8 bases; bases outside gene matches: 7. The CDR3 covers 16 residues. The chain's CDR3 is CASSLSGTGTDSPLHF. CDR3 nucleotides: TGTGCCAGCAGCTTATCGGGGACAGGGACGGATTCACCCCTCCACTTT.

The table lists this clone with a few counts. The CDR3 DNA reads as TGTGCCAGCAGGTCGGGACAGAGGTATGGCTACACCTTC. It specifies CASRSGQRYGYTF. This chain connects TRBV6-5 to TRBJ1-2, with 7 bases matching TRBD1. The CDR3 consists of 13 residues. V was pared by 6 bases and J by 5 bases, with 6 bases of the junction left unmatched. Germline values: CDR1 MNHEY, CDR2 SVGAGI.

The V call is TRBV14, the J call TRBJ2-1; 12 nucleotides match TRBD1. The germline V gene encodes CDR1 SGHDN and CDR2 FVKESK. The V segment lost 2 bases and the J segment 6 bases; nucleotides outside the gene matches: 5. The CDR3 covers 16 residues. The CDR3 is CASSQWGQGATNEQFF. CDR3 in DNA: TGTGCCAGCAGCCAATGGGGACAGGGGGCGACCAATGAGCAGTTCTTC.

The J gene is TRBJ2-5, the V gene TRBV5-4; unclear D gene. The germline V gene has CDR1 SGHNT and CDR2 YYREEE (reference sequence). The CDR3 loop spans 12 amino acids. Trimming pared 3 bases from V and 5 bases from J, leaving 8 bases between. DNA for the CDR3: TGTGCCAGCAGCTCCCAAGAGGAGACCCAGTACTTC. Encoded protein: CASSSQEETQYF.

The chain employs TRBV6-4 and TRBJ2-3, with TRBD2 identical over 13 bases. After removal of 6 bases from V and 5 bases from J, the junction contained 14 bases not matched to a gene. The CDR3 is 18 amino acids. The germline V gene encodes CDR1 MRHNA and CDR2 SNTAGT. The CDR3 loop reads CASRSHYTSGGAEDTQYF. For the CDR3, the DNA is TGTGCCAGCAGGAGCCATTATACTAGCGGGGGGGCGGAAGATACGCAGTATTTT.